The 24 T cell receptor beta chains reported below all come from one sample, sequenced in a study of kidney transplant recipient with SARS-CoV-2 infection. TCRdb processed the reads anew with MiXCR; each CDR3 protein has one entry. The data show fewer than 250,000 distinct CDR3 sequences, with roughly 26% seen just once and more than 6.5% held by the top ten. Specimen: a blood sample, collected at baseline and around day 120 from a kidney transplant recipient. These receptors came from a male patient in his thirties who had COVID-19 and was a kidney transplant recipient. Some of the T cells might come from the graft donor.

Ten or more counts support this clonotype. The rearrangement links TRBV29-1 to TRBJ1-1; possibly TRBD1 for D (5 bases). The germline V gene has CDR1 SQVTM and CDR2 ANQGSEA. The ends were cut back, 5 bases at V and 6 bases at J, with 16 bases in the middle. This CDR3 has 13 amino acids. CDR3 bases: TGCAGCGTTTCCAAATCAGGGATCGCTGAAGCTTTCTTT. This translates into CSVSKSGIAEAFF.

This chain links TRBV7-2 with TRBJ2-3; TRBD2 aligns across 11 bases. This CDR3 contains 16 residues. CDR1 and CDR2 from the germline V gene are SGHTA and FQGNSA. Unmatched junction bases numbered 5, after V lost 4 bases and J lost 2 bases. The CDR3 nucleotides read TGTACCAGCAGCTACAGACTAGCGGGAAACACAGATACGCAGTATTTT. Its protein product is CTSSYRLAGNTDTQYF.

Note on this clonotype: This may be a read error: a much more frequent sequence differs by one nucleotide. Here the CDR3 reads CASSVSMVARKTYGYTF. Written as DNA, the CDR3 is TGTGCCAGCAGCGTCTCGATGGTCGCTAGAAAGACCTATGGCTACACCTTC. This chain uses TRBV16 with TRBJ1-2; D remains unclear. The V and J ends lost 5 bases and 4 bases respectively, with 23 bases between them. Germline-derived CDR1 and CDR2 are KGHSY and FQNENV. CDR3 length equals 17 residues.

This clonotype was counted ten times or more. V and J are TRBV12-3 or TRBV12-4 and TRBJ2-3; D might be TRBD2 (6 bases). V lost 1 base and J lost 2, with 19 bases in between. This CDR3 region has 18 residues. The CDR3 coding sequence is TGTGCCAGCAGTTTAGGTGTTGTCGGCGGGATGATCACAGATACGCAGTATTTT. This translates into CASSLGVVGGMITDTQYF.

This clonotype was detected ten times or more. The chain has TRBV3-1 and TRBJ1-2; no definite D call. This CDR3 has 17 residues. V was cut by 4 bases and J by 4 bases, with 22 bases left in between. Germline loops: CDR1 LGHDT, CDR2 YNNKEL (reference sequence). CDR3 region: CASSPIITLRKTYGYTF. The CDR3 DNA reads TGTGCCAGCAGCCCTATTATCACCCTTCGAAAGACCTATGGCTACACCTTC.

Comments on this clonotype: A much larger clone is a single base away; this may be a read error. This chain links TRBV7-9 with TRBJ2-1; TRBD2 matches at 13 bases. Germline V gene lookup returns CDR1 SEHNR and CDR2 FQNEAQ (reference sequence). The CDR3 is 17 residues long. CDR3 coding DNA: TGTGCCGGCAGCGGTCCGGGACTAGCGGGGCTTAACAATGAGCAGTTCTTC. Its translation: CAGSGPGLAGLNNEQFF.

The rearrangement uses TRBV7-9 and TRBJ2-3, with a possible D match to TRBD2 (5 bases). Germline CDR1 SEHNR, CDR2 FQNEAQ (reference sequence). V gave up 7 bases and J gave up 4 bases, with 15 bases separating them. The CDR3 covers 14 residues. The CDR3 reads CASTPRSESDTQYF. CDR3 sequence (DNA): TGTGCCAGCACCCCCCGTAGCGAGTCAGATACGCAGTATTTT.

A word on this clonotype: A much larger clone differs from this one at a single base, so this may be a read error. The rearrangement uses TRBV19 and TRBJ1-1, with no clear D. Germline CDR1 reads LNHDA; CDR2 reads SQIVND (reference sequence). This CDR3 contains 12 residues. The CDR3 loop is CASQWWNTEALF. In nucleotides, the CDR3 is TGTGCCAGCCAGTGGTGGAACACTGAAGCTCTCTTT.

This clonotype was detected once. Just one base apart from a much larger clone, this may be a read error. The chain couples TRBV8-2 to TRBJ2-6; the table gives TRBD2 as D, unverified against the DNA. TRBV8-2 is a documented pseudogene. This CDR3 is built from 17 residues. DNA of the CDR3: TGTGGCATTAGGGAGAGGATAACACAAAGTCGGGCCAACGTCCTGACTTTC. Translated: CGIRERITQSRANVLTF.

This clonotype was seen many times. The V and J genes are TRBV8-2 and TRBJ1-2. TRBV8-2 is noted as a pseudogene. The CDR3 extends over 16 amino acids. The CDR3 coding sequence is TGTGGCAGTGGGTTCTGTGATAGCCGAAAGACCTATGGCTACACCTTC. Its protein is CGSGFCDSRKTYGYTF.

Only a few counts were recorded for this clonotype. This sequence joins TRBV12-3 or TRBV12-4 and TRBJ2-3; D is unclear. With 5 bases removed from V and 0 bases from J, the gap between germline ends came to 12 bases. This CDR3 spans 15 amino acids. Here the CDR3 DNA reads TGTGCCAGCAGTCTCTCCTACTTTAGCACAGATACGCAGTATTTT. It specifies CASSLSYFSTDTQYF.

This clonotype was counted at least ten times. The J gene is TRBJ1-5, the V gene TRBV6-5; D gene unclear. Per germline, CDR1 MNHEY and CDR2 SVGAGI. The CDR3 consists of 14 residues. V was shortened by 2 bases and J by 5 bases, with 10 bases between the two germline ends. CDR3 bases: TGTGCCAGCAGTTACCGCAGAAGGGATCAGCCCCAGCATTTT. This encodes CASSYRRRDQPQHF.

Turning to this clonotype: A read error may be the cause here, since a much bigger clone is one base away. This rearrangement joins TRBV10-2 to TRBJ1-2; D is undetermined. Trimming took 2 bases from V and 7 from J, leaving 23 bases between them. CDR1 is WSHSY, CDR2 SAAADI, per germline. CDR3 length equals 17 residues. CDR3 in DNA: TGCGCCAGCAGTGAGCACTCCACTTCTAGAAAGACCTGTGGCTACACCTTC. Translating gives CASSEHSTSRKTCGYTF.

This clonotype was recorded many times. The V and J genes are TRBV10-3 and TRBJ1-1; D is ambiguous. Germline assignment: CDR1 ENHRY and CDR2 SYGVKD. Trimming took off 4 bases at V and 8 bases at J, with 11 bases between the two ends. The CDR3 has 12 amino acids. The DNA for the CDR3 is TGTGCCATCAGTGGGCCGGCAGGAGAAGCTTTCTTT. Encoded protein: CAISGPAGEAFF.

With regard to this clonotype: A read error is likely, as this CDR3 ends without the conserved phenylalanine or tryptophan. The CDR3 loop reads CASSVRGNVAGLQEPQYL. The CDR3 DNA reads TGTGCCAGCAGCGTGAGGGGGAACGTTGCGGGATTACAAGAGCCCCAGTACCTC. The gene calls are TRBV9 and TRBJ2-5; either TRBD1 or TRBD2 may supply D (6 bases each). Germline CDR1 SGDLS, CDR2 YYNGEE. CDR3 length: 18 residues.

The sample holds a few counts of this clonotype. The CDR3 region has the DNA TGCGCCAGCAGCCGCCGACAGGGAGTAAGAGATACGCAGTATTTT. Translated, it gives CASSRRQGVRDTQYF. The rearrangement uses TRBV4-1 and TRBJ2-3; 7 positions agree with TRBD1. Germline-derived CDR1 and CDR2 are MGHRA and YSYEKL. Trimming took 4 bases from V and 5 from J; bases not matched to a gene: 9. The CDR3 sequence is 15 residues long.

In its sample, this clonotype was seen many times. The chain uses TRBV28 and TRBJ1-1; D not certain. CDR3 length: 16 residues. Trimming removed 4 bases at V and 0 bases at J, with 15 bases between. Germline V lookup: CDR1 MDHEN, CDR2 SYDVKM. CDR3: CASSSAGSGMNTEAFF. The DNA of the CDR3 is TGTGCCAGCAGTTCCGCGGGTTCGGGGATGAACACTGAAGCTTTCTTT.

This clonotype was picked up many times. J is TRBJ1-1 and V is TRBV7-8; 7 positions agree with TRBD1. V shed 1 base and J 2 bases; nucleotides not matched to a gene: 7. The CDR3 extends over 16 amino acids. Germline V gives CDR1 SGHVS, CDR2 FQNEAQ. CDR3 region: CASSLGPGTVNTEAFF. In DNA, the CDR3 is TGTGCCAGCAGCTTAGGTCCCGGGACAGTAAACACTGAAGCTTTCTTT.

This chain joins TRBV7-9 and TRBJ2-3; possible D gene TRBD2, 6 bases. Germline V lookup: CDR1 SEHNR, CDR2 FQNEAQ (reference sequence). V was trimmed by 0 bases and J by 2 bases, leaving 15 bases between them. The CDR3 consists of 17 residues. For the CDR3, the DNA is TGTGCCAGCAGCTTAGCCACGGGAGAGGGTAACACAGATACGCAGTATTTT. The encoded protein is CASSLATGEGNTDTQYF. The full variable domain, with the rest looked up from reference TRBV7-9 and TRBJ2-3, is DTGVSQNPRHKITKRGQNVTFRCDPISEHNRLYWYRQTLGQGPEFLTYFQNEAQLEKSRLLSDRFSAERPKGSFSTLEIQRTEQGDSAMYLCASSLATGEGNTDTQYFGPGTRLTVL.

A note on this clonotype: This may stem from a read error, because a much larger clone lies one nucleotide away. The chain couples TRBV19 to TRBJ2-7; 8 bases match TRBD2. The CDR3 is 15 amino acids. Per the germline V gene, CDR1 is LNHDA and CDR2 is SQIVND (reference sequence). CDR3 residues: CAGSIRPGGPVEQYF. CDR3 in DNA: TGTGCCGGTAGTATCCGACCGGGAGGGCCGGTCGAGCAGTACTTC.

This clonotype appeared many times. This sequence joins TRBV12-3 or TRBV12-4 and TRBJ1-1, with 8 nucleotides matching TRBD1. The CDR3 has 13 residues. V trimming: 6 bases; J trimming: 4 bases; junction bases outside the gene matches: 4. Written as DNA, the CDR3 is TGTGCCAGCAGGGGGACAGGCCTCACTGAAGCTTTCTTT. Translated: CASRGTGLTEAFF.

Worth noting for this clonotype: This sequence may be a read error, since a much larger clone differs from it by one base. This chain uses TRBV5-6 with TRBJ1-2; D is undetermined. Trimming took 7 bases from V and 4 from J, leaving 23 bases between them. This CDR3 is built from 16 residues. Per germline, CDR1 SGHDT and CDR2 YYEEEE. The DNA for the CDR3 is TGTGCCAGCCGCAAGCTCAATAGTCGAAAGACCTATGGCTACACCTTC. It translates to CASRKLNSRKTYGYTF. The full variable domain, in which reference TRBV5-6 and TRBJ1-2 provide the parts outside the CDR3, is DAGVTQSPTHLIKTRGQQVTLRCSPKSGHDTVSWYQQALGQGPQFIFQYYEEEERQRGNFPDRFSGHQFPNYSSELNVNALLLGDSALYLCASRKLNSRKTYGYTFGSGTRLTVV.

Turning to this clonotype: A much larger clone differs from this one at a single base, so this may be a read error. This sequence joins TRBV3-2 and TRBJ2-2. TRBV3-2 is annotated as a pseudogene. This CDR3 comprises 13 residues. CDR3 DNA: TGTGCCAGCAGCCAGGGTGGGGCCGGGGAGCTGTTTTTT. Translation gives CASSQGGAGELFF.

This clonotype was found many times. The rearrangement links TRBV7-2 to TRBJ2-5; 10 nucleotides align to TRBD1. The CDR3 consists of 13 residues. The germline V gene has CDR1 SGHTA and CDR2 FQGNSA. With 5 bases clipped from V and 7 bases from J, the junction kept 4 bases outside the gene matches. CDR3 sequence reads: CASSGQGEGTQYF. The CDR3 DNA sequence: TGTGCCAGCAGCGGACAGGGGGAGGGGACCCAGTACTTC. The full variable domain, in which reference TRBV7-2 and TRBJ2-5 provide the parts outside the CDR3, is GAGVSQSPSNKVTEKGKDVELRCDPISGHTALYWYRQSLGQGLEFLIYFQGNSAPDKSGLPSDRFSAERTGGSVSTLTIQRTQQEDSAVYLCASSGQGEGTQYFGPGTRLLVL.